A selection of T cell receptor beta chains follows, all from one sample in a study of cytomegalovirus exposure and HLA in healthy donors. The protocol was immunoSEQ multiplex PCR, while the TCRdb copy is restricted to in-frame clones and leaves out a portion. The profile shows roughly 160,000 clones, roughly 82% of them singletons. The sample comprised PBMCs. All receptors derive from a man between 45 and 60 years old in good health and CMV-seropositive. The CDR3 runs from the conserved cysteine through the conserved F or W. A D gene is named only where the DNA matches it firmly. Clone size is shown for a subset of rows, as once, few, many or a class of expanded clone.

>TRBV5-4|.|TRBJ1-2|.|18
CASSPSPGGYTVSYGYTF
TGTGCCAGCAGCCCCAGCCCGGGGGGTTATACCGTTAGCTATGGCTACACCTTC
>TRBV10-3|.|TRBJ2-7|.|15
CAISDMRRGSYEQYF
TGTGCCATCAGTGATATGAGACGGGGATCCTACGAGCAGTACTTC
>TRBV30|.|TRBJ2-7|TRBD1|14
CAWSVRLPRGEQYF
TGTGCCTGGAGTGTACGTCTCCCCAGGGGGGAGCAGTACTTC
>TRBV2|.|TRBJ2-1|TRBD2|14
CASRTSGYYNEQFF
TGTGCCAGCAGGACTAGCGGTTACTACAATGAGCAGTTCTTC
>TRBV4-1|.|TRBJ2-7|.|14
CASSQTTGSYEQYF
TGCGCCAGCAGCCAAACCACAGGTTCCTACGAGCAGTACTTC
>TRBV5-4|.|TRBJ1-2|TRBD1|14
CASRAGTANYGYTF
TGTGCCAGCAGGGCCGGGACAGCTAACTATGGCTACACCTTC
>TRBV6-5|.|TRBJ1-4|TRBD1|15
CASSYSGQGREKLFF
TGTGCCAGCAGTTACTCGGGACAGGGGCGTGAAAAACTGTTTTTT
>TRBV6-5|.|TRBJ1-2|.|15
CASSYHLGGNYGYTF
TGTGCCAGCAGTTACCACTTGGGGGGTAACTATGGCTACACCTTC
>TRBV2|.|TRBJ2-6|TRBD1|12
CASTLRTGRLTF
TGTGCCAGCACTCTCCGGACAGGCCGCCTGACTTTC
>TRBV5-4|.|TRBJ1-1|.|15
CASSPKDLEDTEAFF
TGTGCCAGCAGCCCCAAGGACCTGGAGGACACTGAAGCTTTCTTT
>TRBV11-2|.|TRBJ2-1|TRBD2|16
CASSFRLAGVYNEQFF
TGTGCCAGCAGCTTCAGACTAGCGGGAGTTTACAATGAGCAGTTCTTC
>TRBV10-3|.|TRBJ2-5|TRBD2|16
CAISESSGGVQETQYF
TGTGCCATCAGTGAGTCTAGCGGGGGAGTCCAAGAGACCCAGTACTTC
>TRBV18|few|TRBJ2-7|TRBD2|17
CASSPSLAGARSYEQYF
TGTGCCAGCTCACCGAGTCTAGCGGGGGCAAGATCCTACGAGCAGTACTTC
>TRBV30|.|TRBJ2-1|TRBD1|13
CAWAWTGNNEQFF
TGTGCCTGGGCTTGGACAGGGAACAATGAGCAGTTCTTC
>TRBV4-3|once|TRBJ1-1|.|13
CASSRALNTEAFF
TGCGCCAGCAGCCGAGCGTTGAACACTGAAGCTTTCTTT
>TRBV5-1|.|TRBJ1-3|TRBD1|13
CASRQGSGNTIYF
TGCGCCAGCAGACAGGGGTCTGGAAACACCATATATTTT